This T cell receptor beta chain emerged from a study of CD8 T cells in ankylosing spondylitis. Study-level findings and limits: Significant enrichment of disease-linked clones was reported in matched ankylosing spondylitis synovial fluid. About 8 highly homologous variants made up a TCR beta motif, and this motif appeared characteristic of ankylosing spondylitis blood. CD8+ cells made up the disease-linked clones, which were relatively rare in peripheral blood.

Trimming stripped 5 bases from V and 8 bases from J, with 13 bases between. The CDR3 is 13 residues long. This clonotype was recorded at least ten times. Antigen: not known. As the method for making TCR beta libraries, quantitative 5'-RACE with molecular barcodes was used. TCRdb re-analysed the 5' RACE reads in MiXCR, keeping a single row per CDR3 protein. The repertoire holds 180,000 or so distinct CDR3 sequences, with around 10% as singletons. Input material: blood, either unsorted or a sorted T cell fraction (not recorded which). This sequence joins TRBV12-3 or TRBV12-4 and TRBJ2-1, with a tentative D call TRBD2 (6 bases). The sequence was collected from a male donor with ankylosing spondylitis or in good health (not recorded which). The CDR3 protein is CASSPKEGHEQFF. The CDR3 DNA reads as TGTGCCAGCAGTCCTAAGGAGGGGCATGAGCAGTTCTTC.